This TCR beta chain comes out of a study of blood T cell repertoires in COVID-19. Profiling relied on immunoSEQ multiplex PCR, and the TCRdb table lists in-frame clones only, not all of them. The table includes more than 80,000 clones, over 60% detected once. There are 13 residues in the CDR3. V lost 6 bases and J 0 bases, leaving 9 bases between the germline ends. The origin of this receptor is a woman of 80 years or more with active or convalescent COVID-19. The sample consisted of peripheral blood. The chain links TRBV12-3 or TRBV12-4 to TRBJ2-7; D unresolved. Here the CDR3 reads CASSPFSSYEQYF. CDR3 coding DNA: TGTGCCAGCAGCCCGTTCAGCTCCTACGAGCAGTACTTC.